This T cell receptor (beta chain) was documented in a study of blood T cell repertoires in COVID-19. Overall study context: Samples of COVID-19 (acute and convalescent) were obtained from the United States, Italy and Spain.

Assay: immunoSEQ multiplex PCR; the TCRdb copy retains only in-frame clones and omits some. The table includes about 670,000 clones, 85% to 90% detected once. CDR1 and CDR2 (germline): MNHEY, SVGEGT. The CDR3 consists of 15 residues. Trimming stripped 6 bases from V and 0 bases from J, with 13 bases between. Sequenced material: peripheral blood. The receptor comes from a woman aged 18-29 years with acute or convalescent COVID-19. The chain has TRBV6-2 or TRBV6-3 and TRBJ2-3; possibly TRBD1 for D (6 bases). The CDR3 coding sequence is TGTGCCAGCAGCTCCCGACAGGATAGCACAGATACGCAGTATTTT. As protein: CASSSRQDSTDTQYF.